These T cell receptor beta chains were read from a single sample in a study of response to subunit inactivated influenza vaccine. TCRdb used MiXCR to reprocess the RT-PCR reads, holding one entry per CDR3 protein. This sample has 170,000 or so distinct CDR3 sequences, with 9.5% to 12% found just once. Sequenced here: CD8+ T cells sorted from PBMCs, sampled around 2 years after vaccination. The receptor source for this set is a man aged 45 to 75 who received an inactivated influenza vaccine. Both conserved end residues are part of each CDR3. Each record gives: J gene, clone size, D gene, V gene, CDR3 protein, CDR3 DNA. D genes are given only for firm matches. The size entry is marked missing in some rows and otherwise reads once, few, many or a size class.

TRBJ2-3 | few | . | TRBV25-1 | CASSEKAIGTDTQYF | TGTGCCAGCAGTGAAAAGGCCATAGGCACAGATACGCAGTATTTT
TRBJ2-1 | few | TRBD2 | TRBV27 | CASNPVSGGVYNEQFF | TGTGCCAGCAACCCGGTCAGCGGGGGGGTGTACAATGAGCAGTTCTTC
TRBJ2-1 | many | . | TRBV9 | CASSAPTGVSNNEQFF | TGTGCCAGCAGCGCCCCCACTGGCGTCTCGAACAATGAGCAGTTCTTC
TRBJ2-7 | . | . | TRBV7-2 | CASSFITSYEQYF | TGTGCCAGCAGCTTCATTACCTCCTACGAGCAGTACTTC
TRBJ2-3 | few | . | TRBV20-1 | CSAREFWWDSTDTQYF | TGCAGTGCTAGAGAATTCTGGTGGGACTCCACAGATACGCAGTATTTT
TRBJ1-3 | many | . | TRBV29-1 | CSVEISLLTGNTIYF | TGCAGCGTTGAAATCAGCCTACTGACTGGAAACACCATATATTTT
TRBJ1-1 | . | . | TRBV6-5 | CASSFEGFLTEAFF | TGTGCCAGCAGTTTTGAAGGGTTCCTCACTGAAGCTTTCTTT
TRBJ2-1 | . | . | TRBV29-1 | CSVEFGAGNEQFF | TGCAGCGTTGAATTCGGAGCAGGCAATGAGCAGTTCTTC
TRBJ2-7 | . | TRBD1 | TRBV7-9 | CASSPKDRLPYEQYF | TGTGCCAGCAGCCCAAAGGACAGGTTGCCCTACGAGCAGTACTTC
TRBJ2-5 | . | TRBD2 | TRBV5-6 | CASSLAGTSFGETQYF | TGTGCCAGCAGCTTGGCCGGGACTAGCTTTGGAGAGACCCAGTACTTC
TRBJ2-1 | . | TRBD2 | TRBV2 | CASRGTSGVDEQFF | TGTGCCAGCAGAGGGACTAGCGGGGTTGATGAGCAGTTCTTC
TRBJ2-3 | many | . | TRBV29-1 | CSVEHQDPGTQYF | TGCAGCGTTGAACATCAGGATCCCGGTACGCAGTATTTT
TRBJ1-1 | few | TRBD1 | TRBV9 | CASRPEGGPEAFF | TGTGCCAGCAGGCCAGAAGGGGGCCCTGAAGCTTTCTTT
TRBJ2-3 | many | . | TRBV4-1 | CASGRPEDTQYF | TGCGCCAGCGGCCGACCGGAAGATACGCAGTATTTT
TRBJ2-1 | . | . | TRBV4-3 | CASSQDKGQGDNEQFF | TGCGCCAGCAGCCAAGATAAGGGGCAGGGTGACAATGAGCAGTTCTTC
TRBJ2-3 | few | . | TRBV6-1 | CASRDTSYTDTQYF | TGTGCCAGCAGGGACACGTCGTACACAGATACGCAGTATTTT
TRBJ2-7 | . | TRBD2 | TRBV28 | CASSSPKLAGDYEQYF | TGTGCCAGCAGTTCCCCCAAACTAGCGGGGGACTACGAGCAGTACTTC
TRBJ1-6 | few | TRBD1 | TRBV28 | CASKIQGSYNSPLHF | TGTGCCAGCAAAATACAGGGGTCCTATAATTCACCCCTCCACTTT
TRBJ2-1 | many | . | TRBV5-1 | CASRRTGSSSYNEQFF | TGCGCCAGCAGAAGAACAGGGTCGAGCTCCTACAATGAGCAGTTCTTC
TRBJ2-7 | many | . | TRBV3-1 | CASSQDRRDPYEQYF | TGTGCCAGCAGCCAAGATCGCAGGGACCCCTACGAGCAGTACTTC
TRBJ2-7 | few | TRBD1 | TRBV5-1 | CASSPTQGPHYEQYF | TGCGCCAGCAGCCCTACACAGGGGCCGCATTACGAGCAGTACTTC
TRBJ1-4 | . | TRBD1 | TRBV6-5 | CASSSRQGPYF | TGTGCCAGCAGTAGTCGACAGGGGCCCTATTTT
TRBJ1-1 | . | . | TRBV6-2/TRBV6-3 | CASRERTVTEAFF | TGTGCCAGCAGGGAGCGGACAGTGACTGAAGCTTTCTTT
TRBJ2-5 | few | . | TRBV29-1 | CSVASPVETQYF | TGCAGCGTTGCAAGTCCTGTAGAGACCCAGTACTTC